This TCR beta chain was profiled in a study of shared clonotypes between healthy human individuals. Of note for this clone: Its antigen is undetermined.

Unsorted PBMC DNA was run through sequencing on ten immunoSEQ deep assay plates. Assay used: immunoSEQ multiplex PCR; TCRdb lists only in-frame clones, some missing. The sample holds nearly 500,000 clones; 76% are singletons and the top ten take 13%. Germline assignment: CDR1 LNHNV and CDR2 YYDKDF (reference sequence). Trimming shortened V by 5 bases and J by 1 base, and 11 bases separated the two germline ends. There are 14 residues in the CDR3. Study results and caveats: An expected dependence of interdonor clonotype sharing on sequencing depth was noted.

This TCR came from a woman aged 40 to 49 in good health. Some clones in this sample may be carry-over from other donors' samples. This chain links TRBV15 with TRBJ2-5; the D is unclear. The sample taken for sequencing was PBMCs. The CDR3 region has the DNA TGTGCCACCAGCCCCCGGTTGGGCCAAGAGACCCAGTACTTC. Protein: CATSPRLGQETQYF.